The rows below give T cell receptor beta chains drawn from one sample of a study of vaccination and CD4 T cells after COVID-19. In TCRdb, the PCR reads were re-called with MiXCR into one record per CDR3 protein. The sample holds under 20,000 distinct CDR3 sequences, about 50% seen once. These receptors' targets are unknown. The sequencing here drew on CD4+ T cells from blood, cultured in vitro, taken before SARS-CoV-2 vaccination. The receptors here all came from a human donor who had recovered from COVID-19. Both conserved end residues are part of each CDR3. The D gene is left open where the match is weak. Some rows mark clone size as missing; the rest say once, few, many or name a class of expanded clone.

CDR3,DNA,J,size,V,D,length
CASSVLTGGLYEQYF,TGTGCCAGCAGTGTTTTGACAGGGGGCCTTTACGAGCAGTACTTC,TRBJ2-7,.,TRBV6-1,TRBD1,15
CASSLGPGDYEQYF,TGTGCCAGCAGCTTAGGCCCAGGGGACTACGAGCAGTACTTC,TRBJ2-7,.,TRBV7-8,.,14
CASSLDRSYEQYF,TGTGCCAGCAGTTTGGACAGATCCTACGAGCAGTACTTC,TRBJ2-7,.,TRBV2,.,13
CASSSLVNTGELFF,TGTGCCAGCAGCTCCCTAGTGAACACCGGGGAGCTGTTTTTT,TRBJ2-2,few,TRBV7-3,.,14
CASSLLWDQPQHF,TGTGCCAGCAGCTTACTGTGGGATCAGCCCCAGCATTTT,TRBJ1-5,few,TRBV7-2,.,13
CASSSLRGSYEQYF,TGTGCCAGCAGTTCCCTCCGAGGAAGCTACGAGCAGTACTTC,TRBJ2-7,.,TRBV3-1,.,14
CASSQNTARVPYGYTF,TGTGCCAGCAGCCAAAATACTGCGAGGGTCCCCTATGGCTACACCTTC,TRBJ1-2,.,TRBV4-2,.,16
CSASRVGQFF,TGCAGTGCTAGTCGGGTAGGTCAGTTCTTC,TRBJ2-1,.,TRBV20-1,.,10
CATIGYQGGETQYF,TGTGCCACCATCGGCTATCAGGGGGGGGAGACCCAGTACTTC,TRBJ2-5,few,TRBV24-1,.,14
CATSDPGRGTDTQYF,TGTGCCACCAGTGATCCGGGACGGGGGACAGATACGCAGTATTTT,TRBJ2-3,.,TRBV24-1,.,15
CASSSAFGLTFQYF,TGTGCCAGCAGTTCCGCCTTCGGACTGACATTCCAGTATTTT,TRBJ2-3,medium-sized,TRBV6-2/TRBV6-3,.,14
CASSRAGGYNEQFF,TGTGCCAGCAGCAGGGCGGGAGGGTACAATGAGCAGTTCTTC,TRBJ2-1,.,TRBV7-2,TRBD2,14
CARLYEQYF,TGTGCCAGACTTTACGAGCAGTACTTC,TRBJ2-7,.,TRBV27,.,9
CASSGLGTAQDSPLHF,TGTGCCAGCAGTGGGCTCGGGACAGCTCAGGATTCACCCCTCCACTTT,TRBJ1-6,.,TRBV2,TRBD1,16
CASSNQGNSPLHF,TGTGCCAGCAGCAACCAGGGGAATTCACCCCTCCACTTT,TRBJ1-6,.,TRBV6-1,.,13
CASSSRRGPDTQYF,TGTGCCAGCAGCTCCCGACGCGGTCCTGATACGCAGTATTTT,TRBJ2-3,.,TRBV7-3,.,14
CASSPQTGANVLTF,TGTGCCAGCTCACCGCAAACTGGGGCCAACGTCCTGACTTTC,TRBJ2-6,.,TRBV18,.,14
CSVEDGESPGELFF,TGCAGCGTTGAAGATGGGGAGTCCCCCGGGGAGCTGTTTTTT,TRBJ2-2,few,TRBV29-1,.,14
CSASNPDRDGEAFF,TGCAGTGCTAGTAATCCGGACAGGGACGGTGAAGCTTTCTTT,TRBJ1-1,few,TRBV20-1,TRBD1,14
CASTLGGQNTGELFF,TGTGCCAGCACCCTAGGCGGACAGAACACCGGGGAGCTGTTTTTT,TRBJ2-2,.,TRBV7-2,.,15
CASSFISGGNEQFF,TGTGCCAGCAGTTTCATTTCTGGTGGTAATGAGCAGTTCTTC,TRBJ2-1,.,TRBV27,.,14
CSARENTGGMSYTF,TGCAGTGCTAGAGAGAATACAGGTGGTATGAGCTACACCTTC,TRBJ1-2,.,TRBV20-1,.,14
CASTMRENEQFF,TGTGCCAGCACCATGCGGGAAAATGAGCAGTTCTTC,TRBJ2-1,large,TRBV7-9,.,12
CASSSLFILRDRGPTSEQYF,TGTGCCAGCAGTTCCCTTTTCATTCTCCGGGACAGGGGGCCCACCAGCGAGCAGTACTTC,TRBJ2-7,few,TRBV27,TRBD1,20
CSAGGQGSQPQHF,TGCAGTGCTGGGGGACAGGGAAGTCAGCCCCAGCATTTT,TRBJ1-5,medium-sized,TRBV20-1,TRBD1,13
CASSFIGSPHEQYF,TGTGCCAGCAGCTTTATCGGCTCGCCTCACGAGCAGTACTTC,TRBJ2-7,once,TRBV5-4,.,14
CSASGKGGGSYEQYF,TGCAGTGCTAGCGGAAAGGGCGGGGGATCCTACGAGCAGTACTTC,TRBJ2-7,.,TRBV20-1,TRBD2,15
CASKSYLTSGSIAETQYF,TGTGCCAGCAAAAGTTACTTGACTAGCGGGAGTATAGCAGAGACCCAGTACTTC,TRBJ2-5,.,TRBV6-1,TRBD2,18
CASSRRDSGLYGYTF,TGTGCCAGCAGTCGAAGGGACAGCGGACTTTATGGCTACACCTTC,TRBJ1-2,.,TRBV6-2/TRBV6-3,TRBD1,15
CSATRDSKAPLHF,TGCAGTGCTACCCGGGACAGTAAGGCACCCCTCCACTTT,TRBJ1-6,.,TRBV20-1,TRBD1,13
CASSPRLAGGYEQYF,TGTGCCAGCAGTCCCCGACTAGCGGGAGGATACGAGCAGTACTTC,TRBJ2-7,.,TRBV6-1,TRBD2,15
CSARTSTGYTF,TGCAGTGCTAGGACATCGACCGGCTACACCTTC,TRBJ1-2,.,TRBV20-1,.,11
CASSSTGGRYEQYF,TGTGCCAGCAGTTCGACAGGGGGCAGGTACGAGCAGTACTTC,TRBJ2-7,.,TRBV27,TRBD1,14
CASSIAAFF,TGTGCCAGTAGTATAGCAGCTTTCTTT,TRBJ1-1,few,TRBV19,.,9
CSASRQNQPQHF,TGCAGTGCTTCAAGACAGAATCAGCCCCAGCATTTT,TRBJ1-5,.,TRBV20-1,.,12
CSAKGLAGVEQFF,TGCAGTGCGAAGGGACTAGCGGGAGTGGAGCAGTTCTTC,TRBJ2-1,once,TRBV20-1,TRBD2,13
CASKLAGEAYEQYF,TGTGCCAGCAAATTAGCGGGAGAGGCCTACGAGCAGTACTTC,TRBJ2-7,few,TRBV2,TRBD2,14
CATSGNPSGANVLTF,TGTGCCACCAGTGGAAACCCTTCAGGGGCCAACGTCCTGACTTTC,TRBJ2-6,.,TRBV24-1,.,15
CASSLQSWGSNQPQHF,TGTGCCAGCAGCCTTCAGAGTTGGGGCTCCAATCAGCCCCAGCATTTT,TRBJ1-5,.,TRBV7-2,.,16
CASSLASSGATQYF,TGTGCCAGCAGCTTAGCATCCAGCGGAGCGACCCAGTACTTC,TRBJ2-5,.,TRBV7-9,.,14
CSATSSGRQAEQYF,TGCAGTGCTACCTCTAGCGGGAGACAGGCCGAGCAGTACTTC,TRBJ2-7,.,TRBV20-1,TRBD2,14
CASSEGGQGADPQHF,TGTGCCAGCAGTGAAGGGGGACAGGGGGCGGATCCCCAGCATTTT,TRBJ1-5,.,TRBV6-1,TRBD1,15
CASRSEESPLLF,TGTGCCAGCCGATCCGAGGAATCACCCCTCCTCTTT,TRBJ1-6,once,TRBV19,.,12
CASKDQGEPNYGYTF,TGTGCCAGCAAGGACCAGGGGGAGCCTAACTATGGCTACACCTTC,TRBJ1-2,.,TRBV28,TRBD1,15
CASRQGKTLTDTQYF,TGTGCCAGCAGACAGGGAAAAACCCTCACAGATACGCAGTATTTT,TRBJ2-3,once,TRBV7-3,.,15
CAISDHGTGVYEQYF,TGTGCCATCAGTGACCACGGGACAGGGGTCTACGAGCAGTACTTC,TRBJ2-7,.,TRBV10-3,TRBD1,15
CASSQMGQRRPEAFF,TGCGCCAGCAGCCAGATGGGACAGAGACGCCCTGAAGCTTTCTTT,TRBJ1-1,once,TRBV4-1,TRBD1,15
CSRPGPHLYEQYF,TGCAGCCGCCCGGGACCACACTTATACGAGCAGTACTTC,TRBJ2-7,few,TRBV29-1,.,13
CSADRSGTGQPEAFF,TGCAGTGCCGACCGGTCCGGGACGGGTCAACCTGAAGCTTTCTTT,TRBJ1-1,few,TRBV20-1,.,15
CASSLDSNQPQHF,TGTGCCAGCAGCTTGGATAGCAATCAGCCCCAGCATTTT,TRBJ1-5,.,TRBV5-4,.,13
CASSRYAGTGDYEQYF,TGTGCCAGCAGTCGCTATGCCGGGACAGGTGACTACGAGCAGTACTTC,TRBJ2-7,.,TRBV6-1,TRBD1,16